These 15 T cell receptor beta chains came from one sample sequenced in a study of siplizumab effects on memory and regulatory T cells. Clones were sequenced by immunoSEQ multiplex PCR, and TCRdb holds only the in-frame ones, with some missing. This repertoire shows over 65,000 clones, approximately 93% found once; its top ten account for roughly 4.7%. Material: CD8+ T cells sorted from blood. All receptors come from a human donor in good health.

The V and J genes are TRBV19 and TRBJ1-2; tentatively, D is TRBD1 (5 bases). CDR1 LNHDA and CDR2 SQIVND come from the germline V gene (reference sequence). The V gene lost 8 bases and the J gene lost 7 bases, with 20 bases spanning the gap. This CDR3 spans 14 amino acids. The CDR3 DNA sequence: TGTGCCAGTTATAGCTGGGTAGGGGAGGGTGGCTACACCTTC. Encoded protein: CASYSWVGEGGYTF.

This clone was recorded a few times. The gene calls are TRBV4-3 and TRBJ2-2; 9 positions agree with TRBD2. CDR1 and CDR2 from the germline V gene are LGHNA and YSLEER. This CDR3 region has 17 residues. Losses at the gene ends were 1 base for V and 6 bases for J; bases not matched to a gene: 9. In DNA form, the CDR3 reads TGCGCCAGCAGCCAAGGGTCAGCGGGGGGTATCTCCGGGGAGCTGTTTTTT. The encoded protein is CASSQGSAGGISGELFF.

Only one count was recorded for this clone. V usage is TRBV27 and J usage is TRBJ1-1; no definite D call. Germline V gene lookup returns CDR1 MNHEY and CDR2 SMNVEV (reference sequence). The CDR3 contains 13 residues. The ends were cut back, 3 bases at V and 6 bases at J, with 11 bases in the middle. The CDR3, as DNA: TGTGCCAGCAGTTTTTCATGGGAGTCTGAAGCTTTCTTT. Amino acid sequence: CASSFSWESEAFF.

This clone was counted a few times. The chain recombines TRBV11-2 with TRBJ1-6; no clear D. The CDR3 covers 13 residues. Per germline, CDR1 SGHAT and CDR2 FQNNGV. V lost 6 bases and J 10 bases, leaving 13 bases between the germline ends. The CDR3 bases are TGTGCCAGCAGAGGGATGGCTAGATCACCCCTCCACTTT. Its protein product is CASRGMARSPLHF.

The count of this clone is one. The CDR3 DNA reads TGTGCCTGGAGTGTAGGTGAGCTAACGCCCCAGCATTTT. Protein: CAWSVGELTPQHF. The rearrangement joins TRBV30 to TRBJ1-5; D call uncertain. The CDR3 runs to 13 residues. Germline V CDR1 and CDR2: GTSNPN, SVGIG (reference sequence). Trimming cost V 0 bases and J 9 bases, with 12 bases left between them.

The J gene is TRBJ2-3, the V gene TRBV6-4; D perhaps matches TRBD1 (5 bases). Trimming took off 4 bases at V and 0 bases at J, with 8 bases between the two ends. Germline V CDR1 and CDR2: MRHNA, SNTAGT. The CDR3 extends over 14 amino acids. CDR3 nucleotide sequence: TGTGCCAGCAGTGCGACAGAGAGCACAGATACGCAGTATTTT. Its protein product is CASSATESTDTQYF.

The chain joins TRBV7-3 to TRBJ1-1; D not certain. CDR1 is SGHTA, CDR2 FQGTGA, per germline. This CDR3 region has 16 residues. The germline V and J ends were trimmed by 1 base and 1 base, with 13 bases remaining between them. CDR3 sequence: CASSLMPSAGNTEAFF. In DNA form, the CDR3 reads TGTGCCAGCAGCTTAATGCCTAGTGCGGGGAACACTGAAGCTTTCTTT.

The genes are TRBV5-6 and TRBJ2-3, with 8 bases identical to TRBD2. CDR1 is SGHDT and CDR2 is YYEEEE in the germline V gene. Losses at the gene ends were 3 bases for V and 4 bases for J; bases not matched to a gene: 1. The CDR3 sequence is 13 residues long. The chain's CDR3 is CASSYGGADTQYF. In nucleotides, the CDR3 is TGTGCCAGCAGCTACGGGGGGGCAGATACGCAGTATTTT.

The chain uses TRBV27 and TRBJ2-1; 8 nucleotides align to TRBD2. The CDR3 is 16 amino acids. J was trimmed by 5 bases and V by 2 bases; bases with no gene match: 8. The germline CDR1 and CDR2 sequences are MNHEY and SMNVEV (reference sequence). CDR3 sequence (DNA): TGTGCCAGCAGTTTAAGGGCGGGGGGACTGAACAATGAGCAGTTCTTC. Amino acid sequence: CASSLRAGGLNNEQFF.

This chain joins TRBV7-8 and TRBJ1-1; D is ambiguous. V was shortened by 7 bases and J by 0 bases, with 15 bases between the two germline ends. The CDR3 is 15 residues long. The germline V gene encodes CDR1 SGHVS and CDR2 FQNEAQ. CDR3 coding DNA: TGTGCCAGCACCAACAAGAGGGTGTTGAACACTGAAGCTTTCTTT. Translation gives CASTNKRVLNTEAFF. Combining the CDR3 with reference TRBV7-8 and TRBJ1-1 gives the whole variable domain GAGVSQSPRYKVAKRGQDVALRCDPISGHVSLFWYQQALGQGPEFLTYFQNEAQLDKSGLPSDRFFAERPEGSVSTLKIQRTQQEDSAVYLCASTNKRVLNTEAFFGQGTRLTVV.

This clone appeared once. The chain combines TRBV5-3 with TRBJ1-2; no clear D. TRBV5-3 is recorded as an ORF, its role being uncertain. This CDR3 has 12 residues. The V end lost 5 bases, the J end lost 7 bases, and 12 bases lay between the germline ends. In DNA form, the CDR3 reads TGTGCCAGAAGGGGGAGGTGTTCTGGCTACACCTTC. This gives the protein CARRGRCSGYTF.

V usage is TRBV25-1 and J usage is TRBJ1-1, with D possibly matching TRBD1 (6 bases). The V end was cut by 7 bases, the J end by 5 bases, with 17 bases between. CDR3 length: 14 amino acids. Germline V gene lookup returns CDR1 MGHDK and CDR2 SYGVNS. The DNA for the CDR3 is TGTGCCAGCACTCCGACAGGCGGCGGGACTGAAGCTTTCTTT. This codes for CASTPTGGGTEAFF.

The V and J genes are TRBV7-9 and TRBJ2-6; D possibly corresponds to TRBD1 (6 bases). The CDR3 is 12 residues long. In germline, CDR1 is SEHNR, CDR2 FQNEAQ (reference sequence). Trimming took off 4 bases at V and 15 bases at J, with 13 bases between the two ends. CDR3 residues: CASSSDRLDLTF. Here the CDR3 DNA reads TGTGCCAGCAGCTCCGACAGGCTCGACCTGACTTTC. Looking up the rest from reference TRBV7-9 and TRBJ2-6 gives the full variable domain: DTGVSQNPRHKITKRGQNVTFRCDPISEHNRLYWYRQTLGQGPEFLTYFQNEAQLEKSRLLSDRFSAERPKGSFSTLEIQRTEQGDSAMYLCASSSDRLDLTFGAGSRLTVL.

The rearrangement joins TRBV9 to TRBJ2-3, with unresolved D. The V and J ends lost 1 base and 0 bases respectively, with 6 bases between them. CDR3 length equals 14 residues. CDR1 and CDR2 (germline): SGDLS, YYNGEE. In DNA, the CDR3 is TGTGCCAGCAGCGTATCTGGGAGCACAGATACGCAGTATTTT. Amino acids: CASSVSGSTDTQYF.

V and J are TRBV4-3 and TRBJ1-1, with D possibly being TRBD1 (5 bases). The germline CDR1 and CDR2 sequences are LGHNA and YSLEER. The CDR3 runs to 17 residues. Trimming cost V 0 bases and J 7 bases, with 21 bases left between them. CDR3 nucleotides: TGCGCCAGCAGCCAAGATCGGCGGGACGCCGGCAGTGATGAAGCTTTCTTT. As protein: CASSQDRRDAGSDEAFF.